These 15 T cell receptor beta chains originate from one sample sequenced in a study of radiation and T cells in renal cell carcinoma. Some clones are missing from TCRdb's copy, which holds only in-frame ones; the method was immunoSEQ multiplex PCR. Of more than 14,000 clones in the sample, 62% are singletons; the top ten hold 15% to 20%. Described treatment: treatment-naive control, cytoreductive nephrectomy. Material: tumor tissue, obtained from a patient whose treatment was nephrectomy without radiotherapy. Source of these receptors: a man between 60 and 75 years old with renal cell carcinoma.

To note about this clone: The same CDR3 arises from other DNA sequences in this sample as well. The chain is built from TRBV6-5 and TRBJ1-6; D is uncertain. Germline CDR1 and CDR2: MNHEY and SVGAGI. Trimming stripped 0 bases from V and 6 bases from J, with 6 bases between. CDR3 length: 14 residues. The CDR3 coding sequence is TGTGCCAGCAGTTACTCGACGGGTAATTCACCCCTCCACTTT. This translates into CASSYSTGNSPLHF.

J is TRBJ2-2 and V is TRBV27, with 12 positions matching TRBD1. J was trimmed by 6 bases and V by 3 bases; bases with no gene match: 5. The CDR3 runs 16 residues. Per the germline V gene, CDR1 is MNHEY and CDR2 is SMNVEV (reference sequence). In nucleotides, the CDR3 is TGTGCCAGCAGTTTTATTGGGACAGGGGGCTCCGGGGAGCTGTTTTTT. Translating gives CASSFIGTGGSGELFF.

The chain is built from TRBV6-4 and TRBJ2-1; 11 bases line up with TRBD2. Losses at the gene ends were 0 bases for V and 5 bases for J; bases not matched to a gene: 9. Germline-derived CDR1 and CDR2 are MRHNA and SNTAGT. CDR3 size: 18 residues. This CDR3 is CASSDSGDSGGAHNEQFF. DNA of the CDR3: TGTGCCAGCAGTGACTCCGGGGATAGCGGGGGGGCCCACAATGAGCAGTTCTTC.

This sequence joins TRBV9 and TRBJ2-2, with 7 bases lining up with TRBD2. V was clipped by 4 bases and J by 3 bases; unmatched bases: 6. CDR3 length equals 15 residues. Germline CDR1 reads SGDLS; CDR2 reads YYNGEE. DNA of the CDR3: TGTGCCAGCAGCCTAGGGACTACTCACACCGGGGAGCTGTTTTTT. It translates to CASSLGTTHTGELFF.

This chain uses TRBV6-5 with TRBJ2-1, with D possibly being TRBD2 (6 bases). The CDR3 is made up of 14 amino acids. The ends were cut back, 5 bases at V and 8 bases at J, with 16 bases in the middle. Germline assignment: CDR1 MNHEY and CDR2 SVGAGI. In nucleotides, the CDR3 is TGTGCCAGCAGTCCCCGGACTATTTCTCATGAGCAGTTCTTC. Its protein product is CASSPRTISHEQFF.

The V gene is TRBV28, the J gene TRBJ2-7, with 11 bases fitting TRBD1. CDR3 length: 15 residues. Germline CDR1 MDHEN, CDR2 SYDVKM. Trimming cost V 5 bases and J 4 bases; bases outside gene matches: 7. This CDR3 reads CASSGWDRGRYEQYF. The CDR3 region has the DNA TGTGCCAGCAGTGGGTGGGACAGGGGGAGGTACGAGCAGTACTTC.

This clone is medium-sized by share. The chain combines TRBV27 with TRBJ1-1; the D gene is possibly TRBD1 (6 bases). Germline V CDR1 and CDR2: MNHEY, SMNVEV (reference sequence). The CDR3 runs 21 residues. The ends were cut back, 5 bases at V and 3 bases at J, with 34 bases in the middle. Here the CDR3 DNA reads TGTGCCAGCAGTCCCCACCTGGTCCGCTCAGGGGTTGTTCCGTTGGACACTGAAGCTTTCTTT. This sequence encodes CASSPHLVRSGVVPLDTEAFF.

The V gene is TRBV7-9, the J gene TRBJ2-2, with D uncertain. The CDR3 consists of 13 residues. Trimming shortened V by 3 bases and J by 3 bases, and 5 bases separated the two germline ends. Per the germline V gene, CDR1 is SEHNR and CDR2 is FQNEAQ (reference sequence). The CDR3 DNA is TGTGCCAGCAGCTTGACCTACACCGGGGAGCTGTTTTTT. Translating gives CASSLTYTGELFF.

The chain links TRBV7-9 to TRBJ2-5; D is ambiguous. The CDR3 runs 14 residues. V lost 6 bases and J 4 bases, leaving 15 bases between the germline ends. Germline values: CDR1 SEHNR, CDR2 FQNEAQ (reference sequence). The CDR3, as DNA: TGTGCCAGCAGGAGGAATAATCCTCGAGAGACCCAGTACTTC. Its translation is CASRRNNPRETQYF.

The table lists this clone with a few counts. The chain couples TRBV19 to TRBJ1-5; D not certain. CDR3 length: 16 residues. Germline CDR1 reads LNHDA; CDR2 reads SQIVND (reference sequence). V was shortened by 1 base and J by 0 bases, with 10 bases between the two germline ends. CDR3 amino acids: CASSIGRRYSNQPQHF. Here the CDR3 DNA reads TGTGCCAGTAGTATAGGACGCCGTTATAGCAATCAGCCCCAGCATTTT.

In this sample, this clone turned up a few times. The rearrangement links TRBV18 to TRBJ1-2, with TRBD1 as a possible D gene (6 bases). Trimming pared 3 bases from V and 8 bases from J, leaving 10 bases between. Per germline, CDR1 KGHSH and CDR2 LQKENI. The CDR3 runs 12 residues. The CDR3 coding sequence is TGTGCCAGCTCACCGTCAGGGGCCGGCTACACCTTC. As protein: CASSPSGAGYTF.

This chain uses TRBV7-2 with TRBJ1-4; the D gene is possibly TRBD1 (5 bases). The germline gives CDR1 SGHTA, CDR2 FQGNSA. The CDR3 contains 14 residues. Trimming stripped 3 bases from V and 8 bases from J, with 13 bases between. CDR3: CASSFGRAGEKLFF. CDR3 sequence (DNA): TGTGCCAGCAGCTTTGGCAGGGCCGGAGAAAAACTGTTTTTT. Complete variable domain (other parts from reference TRBV7-2 and TRBJ1-4): GAGVSQSPSNKVTEKGKDVELRCDPISGHTALYWYRQSLGQGLEFLIYFQGNSAPDKSGLPSDRFSAERTGGSVSTLTIQRTQQEDSAVYLCASSFGRAGEKLFFGSGTQLSVL.

This chain links TRBV2 with TRBJ2-1, with D perhaps TRBD2 (6 bases). Trimming removed 0 bases at V and 7 bases at J, with 13 bases between. CDR1 SNHLY and CDR2 FYNNEI come from the germline V gene. The CDR3 is made up of 15 amino acids. The CDR3 DNA reads TGTGCCAGCAGTGAAGCGGGCGGGAAGGCAAATGAGCAGTTCTTC. It encodes CASSEAGGKANEQFF. The full variable domain, rest sourced from reference TRBV2 and TRBJ2-1, is EPEVTQTPSHQVTQMGQEVILRCVPISNHLYFYWYRQILGQKVEFLVSFYNNEISEKSEIFDDQFSVERPDGSNFTLKIRSTKLEDSAMYFCASSEAGGKANEQFFGPGTRLTVL.

This rearrangement joins TRBV15 to TRBJ2-3; TRBD2 agrees at 10 bases. The CDR3 has 16 residues. Trimming cost V 5 bases and J 4 bases; bases outside gene matches: 9. Germline V gene sequence: CDR1 LNHNV, CDR2 YYDKDF (reference sequence). CDR3 bases: TGTGCCACCAGCCGAGCGGGAGGGAGTAGGGCAGATACGCAGTATTTT. Translation: CATSRAGGSRADTQYF.

By frequency in the sample, this clone is medium-sized (0.01 to 0.1%). The chain carries TRBV28 and TRBJ1-1; no clear D gene. Trimming removed 3 bases at V and 3 bases at J, with 20 bases between. Germline CDR1 and CDR2: MDHEN and SYDVKM. The CDR3 totals 17 residues. CDR3 coding DNA: TGTGCCAGCAGTTTCCGCCCTTTGCGGCGGACGGACACTGAAGCTTTCTTT. Translation gives CASSFRPLRRTDTEAFF.